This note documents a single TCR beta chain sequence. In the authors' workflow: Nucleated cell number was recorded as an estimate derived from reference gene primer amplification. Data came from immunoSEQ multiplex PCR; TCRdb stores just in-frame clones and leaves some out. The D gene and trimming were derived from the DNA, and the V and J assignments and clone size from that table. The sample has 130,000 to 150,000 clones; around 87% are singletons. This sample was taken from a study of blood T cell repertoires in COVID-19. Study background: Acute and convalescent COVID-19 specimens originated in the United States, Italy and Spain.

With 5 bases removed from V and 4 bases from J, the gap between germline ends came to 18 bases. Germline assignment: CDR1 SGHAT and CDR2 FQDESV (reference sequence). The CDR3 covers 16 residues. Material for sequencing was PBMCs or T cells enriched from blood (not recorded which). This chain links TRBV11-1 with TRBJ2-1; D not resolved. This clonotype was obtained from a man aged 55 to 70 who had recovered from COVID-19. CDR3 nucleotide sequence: TGTGCCAGCAGCACCAGCGCCTCGCGAGTATACAATGAGCAGTTCTTC. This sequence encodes CASSTSASRVYNEQFF.